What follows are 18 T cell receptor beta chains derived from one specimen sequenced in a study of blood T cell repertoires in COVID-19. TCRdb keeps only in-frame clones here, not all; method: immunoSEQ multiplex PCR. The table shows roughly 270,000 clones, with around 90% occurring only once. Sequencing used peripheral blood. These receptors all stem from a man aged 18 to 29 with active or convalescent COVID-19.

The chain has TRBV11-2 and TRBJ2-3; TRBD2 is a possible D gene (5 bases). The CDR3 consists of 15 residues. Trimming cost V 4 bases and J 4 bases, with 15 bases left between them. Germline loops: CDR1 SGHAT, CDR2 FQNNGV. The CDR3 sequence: CASSSRPVEADTQYF. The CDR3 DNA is TGTGCCAGCAGCTCTCGACCCGTGGAGGCAGATACGCAGTATTTT.

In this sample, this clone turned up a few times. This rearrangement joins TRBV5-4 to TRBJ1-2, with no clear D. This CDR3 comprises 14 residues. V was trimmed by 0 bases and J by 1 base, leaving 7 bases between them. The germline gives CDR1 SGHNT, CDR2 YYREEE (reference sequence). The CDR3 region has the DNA TGTGCCAGCAGCTTGGAGTTAGTTAACTATGGCTACACCTTC. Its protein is CASSLELVNYGYTF.

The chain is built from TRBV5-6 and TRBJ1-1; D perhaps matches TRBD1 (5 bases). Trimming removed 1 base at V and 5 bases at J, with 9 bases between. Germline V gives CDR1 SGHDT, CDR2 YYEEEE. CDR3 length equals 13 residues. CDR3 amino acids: CASSLQGKTEAFF. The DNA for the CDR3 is TGTGCCAGCAGCTTGCAGGGTAAGACTGAAGCTTTCTTT.

This chain's CDR3 is CASSTTGLDGYTF. DNA for the CDR3: TGTGCCAGCAGCACGACAGGACTTGATGGCTACACCTTC. The chain carries TRBV12-3 or TRBV12-4 and TRBJ1-2; the D gene is possibly TRBD1 (6 bases). With 6 bases removed from V and 6 bases from J, the gap between germline ends came to 14 bases. The CDR3 has 13 amino acids.

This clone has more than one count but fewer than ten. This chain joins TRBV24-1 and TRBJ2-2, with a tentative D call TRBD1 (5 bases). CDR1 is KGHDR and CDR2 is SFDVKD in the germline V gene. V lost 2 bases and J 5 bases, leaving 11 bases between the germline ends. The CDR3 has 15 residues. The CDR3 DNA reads TGTGCCACCAGTGATTCCTCGACAGAAACCGGGGAGCTGTTTTTT. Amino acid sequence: CATSDSSTETGELFF.

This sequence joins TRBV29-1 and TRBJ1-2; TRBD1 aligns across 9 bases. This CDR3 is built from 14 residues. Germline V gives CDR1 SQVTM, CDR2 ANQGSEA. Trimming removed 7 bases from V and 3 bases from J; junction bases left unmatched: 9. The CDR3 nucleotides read TGCAGCGCGGGAACCGGGACAGGGTACTATGGCTACACCTTC. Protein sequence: CSAGTGTGYYGYTF.

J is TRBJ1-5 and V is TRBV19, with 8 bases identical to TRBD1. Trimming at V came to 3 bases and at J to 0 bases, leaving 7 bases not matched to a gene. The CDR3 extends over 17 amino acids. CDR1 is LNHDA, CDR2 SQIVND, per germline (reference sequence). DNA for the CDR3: TGTGCCAGTAGTATTGGGACAGGACTATATAGCAATCAGCCCCAGCATTTT. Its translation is CASSIGTGLYSNQPQHF.

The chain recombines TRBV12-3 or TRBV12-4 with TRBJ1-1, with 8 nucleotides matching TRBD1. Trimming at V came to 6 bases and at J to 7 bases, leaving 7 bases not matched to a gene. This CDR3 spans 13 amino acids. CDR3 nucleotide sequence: TGTGCCAGCAGCCGGGACAGGACCTTTGAAGCTTTCTTT. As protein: CASSRDRTFEAFF.

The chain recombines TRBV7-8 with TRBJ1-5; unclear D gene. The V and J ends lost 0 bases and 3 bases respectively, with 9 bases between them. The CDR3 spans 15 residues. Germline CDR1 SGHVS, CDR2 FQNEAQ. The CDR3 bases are TGTGCCAGCAGCTTAGCGCAACGGTACAATCAGCCCCAGCATTTT. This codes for CASSLAQRYNQPQHF.

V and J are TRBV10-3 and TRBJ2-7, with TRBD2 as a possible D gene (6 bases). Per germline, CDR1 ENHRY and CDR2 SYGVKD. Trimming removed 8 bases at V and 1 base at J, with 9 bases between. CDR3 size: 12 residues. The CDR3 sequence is CAIRDLSYEQYF. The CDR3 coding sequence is TGTGCCATCCGGGACTTATCCTACGAGCAGTACTTC.

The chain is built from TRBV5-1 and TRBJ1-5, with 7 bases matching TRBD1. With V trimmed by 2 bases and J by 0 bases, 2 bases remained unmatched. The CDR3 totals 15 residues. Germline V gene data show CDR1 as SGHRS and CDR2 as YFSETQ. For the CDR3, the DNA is TGCGCCAGCAGCTTAGGGACAGATAGCAATCAGCCCCAGCATTTT. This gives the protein CASSLGTDSNQPQHF.

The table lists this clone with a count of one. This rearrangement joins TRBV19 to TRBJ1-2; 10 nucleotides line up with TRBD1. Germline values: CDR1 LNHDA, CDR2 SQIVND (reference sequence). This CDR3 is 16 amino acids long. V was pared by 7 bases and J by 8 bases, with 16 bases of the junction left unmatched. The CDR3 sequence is CASTPGTGVSIGGYTF. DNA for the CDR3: TGTGCCAGTACCCCTGGGACAGGGGTGTCTATTGGCGGCTACACCTTC.

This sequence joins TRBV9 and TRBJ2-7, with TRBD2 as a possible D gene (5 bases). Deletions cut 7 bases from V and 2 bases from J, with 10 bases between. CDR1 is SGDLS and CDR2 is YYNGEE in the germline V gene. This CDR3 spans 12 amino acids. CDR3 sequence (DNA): TGTGCCAGCGAGCGGCGTCCCTACGAGCAGTACTTC. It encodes CASERRPYEQYF.

CDR3 sequence reads: CASSINRGGRNNQPQHF. For the CDR3, the DNA is TGTGCCAGTAGTATAAATCGCGGAGGGAGGAACAATCAGCCCCAGCATTTT. The rearrangement uses TRBV19 and TRBJ1-5; no clear D. The ends were cut back, 2 bases at V and 3 bases at J, with 17 bases in the middle. CDR3 length equals 17 residues. The V gene's germline CDR1 is LNHDA and CDR2 SQIVND (reference sequence).

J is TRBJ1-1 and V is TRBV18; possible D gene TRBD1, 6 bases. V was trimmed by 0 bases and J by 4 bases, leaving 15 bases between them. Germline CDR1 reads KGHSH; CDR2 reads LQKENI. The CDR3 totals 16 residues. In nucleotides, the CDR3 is TGTGCCAGCTCACCACCGATGGGGGCGTTTTTCACTGAAGCTTTCTTT. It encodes CASSPPMGAFFTEAFF.

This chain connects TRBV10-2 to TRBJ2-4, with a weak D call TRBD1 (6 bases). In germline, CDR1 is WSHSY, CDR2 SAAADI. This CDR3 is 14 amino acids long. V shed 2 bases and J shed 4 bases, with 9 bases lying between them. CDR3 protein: CASSEAGVKNIQYF. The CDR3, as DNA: TGCGCCAGCAGTGAGGCAGGGGTTAAAAACATTCAGTACTTC.

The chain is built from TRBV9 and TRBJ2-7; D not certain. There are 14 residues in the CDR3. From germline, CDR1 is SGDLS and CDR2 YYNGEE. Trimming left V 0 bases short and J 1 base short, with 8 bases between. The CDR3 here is CASSVATESYEQYF. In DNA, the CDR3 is TGTGCCAGCAGCGTAGCTACCGAATCCTACGAGCAGTACTTC.

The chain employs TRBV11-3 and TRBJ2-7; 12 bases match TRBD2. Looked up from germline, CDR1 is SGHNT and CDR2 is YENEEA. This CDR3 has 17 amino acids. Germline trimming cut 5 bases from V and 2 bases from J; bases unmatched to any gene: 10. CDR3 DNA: TGTGCCAGCAGCCAAATCGGGTCTAGCGGGGGGGCCTACGAGCAGTACTTC. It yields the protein CASSQIGSSGGAYEQYF.